This T cell receptor (beta chain) was identified during a study of blood T cell repertoires in COVID-19. Across the whole study: T cells, B-cell-depleted T cells, or PBMCs provided the cDNA or gDNA that served as material.

CDR3 length: 14 residues. Germline assignment: CDR1 GTSNPN and CDR2 SVGIG (reference sequence). As handled by the study authors: From reference gene primer amplification, estimates of nucleated cell counts were derived. Sequencing was performed with immunoSEQ multiplex PCR; in TCRdb, only in-frame clones are kept and a portion is missing. V and J calls and clone size are as listed in that table; D and trimming were resolved from the DNA. This sample carries approximately 200,000 clones, 86% of them seen once, and the ten largest clones take less than 3%. The sequenced material came from peripheral blood. This sequence originates from a woman between 25 and 40 years old with active or convalescent COVID-19. This chain uses TRBV30 with TRBJ1-2; TRBD1 matches at 8 bases. This chain's CDR3 is CAGQGGKGSDGYTF. The CDR3 bases are TGTGCTGGACAGGGCGGGAAGGGGAGCGATGGCTACACCTTC.